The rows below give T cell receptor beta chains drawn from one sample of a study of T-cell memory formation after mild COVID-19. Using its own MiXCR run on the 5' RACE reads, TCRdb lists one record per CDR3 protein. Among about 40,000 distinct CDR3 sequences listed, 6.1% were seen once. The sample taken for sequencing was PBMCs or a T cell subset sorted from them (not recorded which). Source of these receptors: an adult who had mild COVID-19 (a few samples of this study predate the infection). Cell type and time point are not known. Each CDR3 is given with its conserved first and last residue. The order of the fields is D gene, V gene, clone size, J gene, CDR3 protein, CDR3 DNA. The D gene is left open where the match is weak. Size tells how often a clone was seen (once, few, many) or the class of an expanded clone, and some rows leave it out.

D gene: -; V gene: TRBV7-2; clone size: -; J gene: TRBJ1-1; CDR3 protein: CASSLVAGAQAEAFF; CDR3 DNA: TGTGCCAGCAGCTTAGTGGCAGGGGCCCAAGCTGAAGCTTTCTTT
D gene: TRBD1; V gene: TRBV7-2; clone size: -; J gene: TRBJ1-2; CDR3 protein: CASSEGGQRLYGYTF; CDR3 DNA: TGTGCCAGCAGTGAGGGGGGACAGCGGCTCTATGGCTACACCTTC
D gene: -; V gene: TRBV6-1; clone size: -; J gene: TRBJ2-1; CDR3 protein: CASSEALANEQFF; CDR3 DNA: TGTGCCAGCAGTGAAGCACTAGCCAATGAGCAGTTCTTC
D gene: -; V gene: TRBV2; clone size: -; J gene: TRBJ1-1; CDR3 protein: CASSLQGSRDTEAFF; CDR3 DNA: TGTGCCAGCAGTCTCCAGGGGAGCCGAGACACTGAAGCTTTCTTT
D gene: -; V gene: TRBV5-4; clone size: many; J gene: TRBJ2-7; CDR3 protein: CASSANTKNEQYF; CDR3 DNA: TGTGCCAGCAGCGCCAATACTAAGAACGAGCAGTACTTC
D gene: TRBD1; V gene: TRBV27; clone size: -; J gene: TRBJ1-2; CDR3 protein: CASRYGTGDGYTF; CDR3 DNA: TGTGCCAGCAGGTACGGGACAGGGGATGGCTACACCTTC
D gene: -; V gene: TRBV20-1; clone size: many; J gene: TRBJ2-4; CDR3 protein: CSASLAKNIQYF; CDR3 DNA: TGCAGTGCTAGTCTAGCCAAAAACATTCAGTACTTC
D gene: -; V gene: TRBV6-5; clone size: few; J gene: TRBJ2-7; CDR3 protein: CASSSRGTRGYEQYF; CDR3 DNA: TGTGCCAGCAGCAGTAGGGGGACCCGGGGTTACGAGCAGTACTTC
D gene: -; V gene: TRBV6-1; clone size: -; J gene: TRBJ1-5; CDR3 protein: CASSATQGIQPQHF; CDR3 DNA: TGTGCCAGCAGTGCTACCCAGGGGATTCAGCCCCAGCATTTT
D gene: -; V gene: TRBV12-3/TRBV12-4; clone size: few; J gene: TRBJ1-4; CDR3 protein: CASSFENRPEKLFF; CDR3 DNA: TGTGCCAGCAGTTTTGAGAACAGGCCTGAAAAACTGTTTTTT
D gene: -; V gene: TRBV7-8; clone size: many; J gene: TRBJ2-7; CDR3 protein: CASRRTVGPVSSYEQYF; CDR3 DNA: TGTGCCAGCAGACGAACCGTGGGTCCCGTCAGCTCCTACGAGCAGTACTTC
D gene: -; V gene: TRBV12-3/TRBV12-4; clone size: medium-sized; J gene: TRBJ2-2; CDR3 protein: CASSLGVDILGPLELFF; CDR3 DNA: TGTGCCAGCAGCCTAGGGGTCGACATCCTGGGTCCCCTTGAGCTGTTTTTT
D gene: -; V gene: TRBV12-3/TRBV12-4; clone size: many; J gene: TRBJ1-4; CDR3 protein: CASSSGRINEKLFF; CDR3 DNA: TGTGCCAGCAGCTCCGGACGGATTAATGAAAAACTGTTTTTT
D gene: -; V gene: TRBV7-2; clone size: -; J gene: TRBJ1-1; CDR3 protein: CASSSGTFGTEAFF; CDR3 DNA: TGTGCCAGCAGCTCGGGGACGTTCGGCACTGAAGCTTTCTTT
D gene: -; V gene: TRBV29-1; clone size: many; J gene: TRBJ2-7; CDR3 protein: CSVEDHGGSSYEQYF; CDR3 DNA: TGCAGCGTTGAAGATCATGGGGGATCCTCCTACGAGCAGTACTTC
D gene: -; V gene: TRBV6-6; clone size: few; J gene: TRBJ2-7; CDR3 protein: CASSQLSYEQYF; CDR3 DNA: TGTGCCAGCAGCCAATTATCCTACGAGCAGTACTTC
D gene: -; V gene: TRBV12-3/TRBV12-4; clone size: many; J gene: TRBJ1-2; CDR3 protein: CASSLRTRGYTF; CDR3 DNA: TGTGCCAGCAGTTTAAGGACGCGGGGCTACACCTTC
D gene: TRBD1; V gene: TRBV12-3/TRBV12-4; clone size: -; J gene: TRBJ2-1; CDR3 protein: CATTQGSNEQFF; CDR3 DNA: TGTGCCACTACACAGGGGAGCAATGAGCAGTTCTTC